Below, 2 T cell receptor beta chains from the same sample are listed, as sequenced in a study of T-cell reconstitution after alpha-beta-depleted transplantation in children. Study-level results: Counts and diversity of T cells one year after transplant came mostly from newly produced T cells.

Antigens for these TCRs are unknown. Construction of the TCRbeta library involved unique molecular identifiers. Each CDR3 protein is one row after TCRdb ran MiXCR on the PCR reads. The data contain about 290,000 distinct CDR3 sequences, just over 7.5% of them singletons. Sequenced material: peripheral blood, taken 360 days after TCRalphabeta/CD19-depleted stem cell transplant. The receptor source for this set is a female patient aged 2-9 years who had a stem cell transplant for Fanconi anemia, so the T cells may come from the graft donor.

This clonotype was counted only a few times. This chain joins TRBV7-9 and TRBJ2-2; TRBD1 agrees at 11 bases. Per the germline V gene, CDR1 is SEHNR and CDR2 is FQNEAQ (reference sequence). After removal of 5 bases from V and 4 bases from J, the junction contained 6 bases not matched to a gene. This CDR3 is built from 16 residues. The CDR3 DNA sequence: TGTGCCAGCAGCCCCGGGACAGGGGGTCCCACCGGGGAGCTGTTTTTT. This encodes CASSPGTGGPTGELFF.

V usage is TRBV5-6 and J usage is TRBJ2-7; D remains ambiguous. Germline-derived CDR1 and CDR2 are SGHDT and YYEEEE. The CDR3 loop spans 15 amino acids. The V gene lost 0 bases and the J gene lost 2 bases, with 12 bases spanning the gap. The DNA of the CDR3 is TGTGCCAGCAGCTTGGAGCCTGGGGTCCCCTACGAGCAGTACTTC. It is translated as CASSLEPGVPYEQYF.